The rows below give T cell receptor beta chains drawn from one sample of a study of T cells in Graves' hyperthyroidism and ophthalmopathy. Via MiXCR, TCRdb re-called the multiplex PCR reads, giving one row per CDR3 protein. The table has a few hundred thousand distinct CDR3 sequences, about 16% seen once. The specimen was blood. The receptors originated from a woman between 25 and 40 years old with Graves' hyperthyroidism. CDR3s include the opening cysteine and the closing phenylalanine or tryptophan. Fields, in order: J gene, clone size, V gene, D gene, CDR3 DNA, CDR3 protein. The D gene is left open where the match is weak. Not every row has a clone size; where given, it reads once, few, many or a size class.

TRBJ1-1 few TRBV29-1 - TGCAGCGTTGAGGGGAGCATGAACACTGAAGCTTTCTTT CSVEGSMNTEAFF
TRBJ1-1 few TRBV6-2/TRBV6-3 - TGTGCCAGCACCGGACAAACTGAAGCTTTCTTT CASTGQTEAFF
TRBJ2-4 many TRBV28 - TGTGCCAGCAGCGAGACCCAAGCGGTGGACATTCAGTACTTC CASSETQAVDIQYF
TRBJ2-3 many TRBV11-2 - TGTGCCAGCAGCCGCGGGATAAGCACAGATACGCAGTATTTT CASSRGISTDTQYF
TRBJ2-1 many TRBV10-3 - TGTGCCATCAGTGAGGGGGGCGCTTCCTACAATGAGCAGTTCTTC CAISEGGASYNEQFF
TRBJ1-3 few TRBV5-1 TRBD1 TGCGCCAGCAGCGACCGGGACAGGGGGCTTTCAGGAAACACCATATATTTT CASSDRDRGLSGNTIYF
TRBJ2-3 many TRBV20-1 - TGCAGTGCTTGGAGGGCCCCTAGCACAGATACGCAGTATTTT CSAWRAPSTDTQYF
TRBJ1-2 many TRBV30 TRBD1 TGTGCCTGGAGTCCTGGACAGGGGCTCGGGGGCTACACCTTC CAWSPGQGLGGYTF
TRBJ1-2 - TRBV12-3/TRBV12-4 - TGTGCCAGCAGTTTGGCAGCACCCTATGGCTACACCTTC CASSLAAPYGYTF
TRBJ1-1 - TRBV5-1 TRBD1 TGCGCCAGCAGCCCCCGTACAGGGGGGGGCACTGAAGCTTTCTTT CASSPRTGGGTEAFF
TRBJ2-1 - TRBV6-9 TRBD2 TGTGCCAGCAGTTACTATAAGCCGGGACTAGCGGGAGGCACCTACAATGAGCAGTTCTTC CASSYYKPGLAGGTYNEQFF
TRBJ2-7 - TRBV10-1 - TGCGCCAGCAGTGAGTCCAGCGCCAAGTACGAGCAGTACTTC CASSESSAKYEQYF
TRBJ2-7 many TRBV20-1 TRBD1 TGCAGTGCTAACAGGGGCGGATACGAGCAGTACTTC CSANRGGYEQYF
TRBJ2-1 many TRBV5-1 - TGCGCCAGCAGCTTATTGATTGGGAACAATGAGCAGTTCTTC CASSLLIGNNEQFF
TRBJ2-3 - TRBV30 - TGTGCCTGGAGTGTCATCACAGGGCGCACAGATACGCAGTATTTT CAWSVITGRTDTQYF
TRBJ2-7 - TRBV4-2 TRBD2 TGTGCCAGCAGCCAAGAAAGTGGGACTAGCCGGTACGAGCAGTACTTC CASSQESGTSRYEQYF
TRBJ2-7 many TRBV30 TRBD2 TGTGCCTGGAGGACCCCGGGGGGCGAGCAGTACTTC CAWRTPGGEQYF
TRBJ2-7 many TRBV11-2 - TGTGCCAGCAGCCGGAGGGGCTCCTACGAGCAGTACTTC CASSRRGSYEQYF
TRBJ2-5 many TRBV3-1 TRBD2 TGTGCCAGCAGCATAGCGGGAGTCTTTGAGACCCAGTACTTC CASSIAGVFETQYF
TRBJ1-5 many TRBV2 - TGTGCCAGCAGTGACAGCTATAGCAATCAGCCCCAGCATTTT CASSDSYSNQPQHF
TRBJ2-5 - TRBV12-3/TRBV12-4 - TGTGCCAGCATCGTCCCGGAAAAATTGATGGAGACCCAGTACTTC CASIVPEKLMETQYF
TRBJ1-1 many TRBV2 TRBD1 TGTGCCAGCAGCGGCACAGGGGGTAGGTTCGGAGCTTTCTTT CASSGTGGRFGAFF
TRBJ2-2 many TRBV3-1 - TGTGCCAGCAGCCAAGCCTCCACCGGGGAGCTGTTTTTT CASSQASTGELFF
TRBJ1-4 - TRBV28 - TGTGCCAGCAGCCCGGGGGGGTATGCAACTAATGAAAAACTGTTTTTT CASSPGGYATNEKLFF
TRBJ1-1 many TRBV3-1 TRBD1 TGTGCCAGCACCGGGACAGGGGGCTCTGGAGCTTTCTTT CASTGTGGSGAFF
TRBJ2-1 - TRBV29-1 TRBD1 TGCAGCGTTGAAGACCGGGACGGACAGGCCTACAATGAGCAGTTCTTC CSVEDRDGQAYNEQFF
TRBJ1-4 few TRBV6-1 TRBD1 TGTGCCAGCAGCTGGGACAGATCTAATGAAAAACTGTTTTTT CASSWDRSNEKLFF